This T cell receptor (beta chain) appears in the sequencing data of a study of OX40 agonist ivuxolimab in advanced cancers. Study-wide background: Two patients with cutaneous melanoma and one with hepatocellular carcinoma, three in total, showed partial responses.

This clone was seen only a few times. The antigen is undetermined. The junction differs from germline at one of its ends, possibly a read error. Study results and limitations: With doses of 0.1-3.0 mg/kg, partial responders showed among the lowest clonal expansion.

The CDR3 runs 16 residues. Germline assignment: CDR1 MDHEN and CDR2 SYDVKM. TCRdb keeps only in-frame clones here, not all; method: immunoSEQ multiplex PCR. The sample carries 34,000 or so clones, 81% recorded once. This TCR derives from an adult with an advanced solid tumor such as melanoma, head and neck, liver or kidney cancer. The rearrangement links TRBV28 to TRBJ1-5; 8 bases fit TRBD1. The sequenced sample was CD4+ or CD8+ T cells sorted from blood, obtained in a trial of the OX40 agonist ivuxolimab. CDR3 protein: CAGREDRERGNQPQHF. For the CDR3, the DNA is TGTGCCGGCAGAGAGGACAGGGAACGGGGCAATCAGCCCCAGCATTTT.